This T cell receptor (beta chain) was documented in a study of T cell clones after liver transplantation. About the research overall: Tolerance: complete withdrawal held at least one year, liver enzymes staying within twice normal. Broader study findings: A significant post-transplant drop in circulating graft-donor-reactive CD4 TCRbeta sequences occurred in most of the 8 subjects.

As for this clone: Its antigen is undetermined.

The CDR3 consists of 13 residues. Germline assignment: CDR1 MDHEN and CDR2 SYDVKM. Trimming took off 7 bases at V and 4 bases at J, with 14 bases between the two ends. Assay: immunoSEQ multiplex PCR; the TCRdb copy retains only in-frame clones and omits some. In the table there are roughly 120,000 clones, about nine tenths of which are singletons. The rearrangement uses TRBV28 and TRBJ2-7, with D possibly being TRBD1 or TRBD2 (5 bases each). The sample consisted of CD4+ T cells from blood, taken 12 months after liver transplant. The sequence was obtained from a human patient who received a liver transplant. Some T cells may have come from the graft donor. CDR3 protein: CASIGTDYYEQYF. For the CDR3, the DNA is TGTGCCAGCATTGGGACGGATTATTACGAGCAGTACTTC.